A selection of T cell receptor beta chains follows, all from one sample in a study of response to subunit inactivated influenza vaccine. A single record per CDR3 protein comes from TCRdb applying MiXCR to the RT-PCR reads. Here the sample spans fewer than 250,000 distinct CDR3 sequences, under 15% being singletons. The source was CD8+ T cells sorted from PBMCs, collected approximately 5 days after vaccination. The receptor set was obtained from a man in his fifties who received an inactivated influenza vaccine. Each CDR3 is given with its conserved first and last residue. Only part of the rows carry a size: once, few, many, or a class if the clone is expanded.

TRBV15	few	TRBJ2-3	CATSRELFAGDASTDTQYF
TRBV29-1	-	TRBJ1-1	CSVERGITEDFF
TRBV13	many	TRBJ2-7	CASSLKYNEQYF
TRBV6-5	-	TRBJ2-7	CASSYSNPGDLTYEQYF
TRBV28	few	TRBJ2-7	CASRNFGDRVSYEQYF
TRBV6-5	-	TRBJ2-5	CASSYSLGDETQYF
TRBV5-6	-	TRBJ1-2	CASSSYLGYTF
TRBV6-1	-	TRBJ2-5	CASKALAGGLASRETQYF
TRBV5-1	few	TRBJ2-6	CASSLEAGDLNSGANVLTF
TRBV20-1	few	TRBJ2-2	CSARPGSSVGELFF
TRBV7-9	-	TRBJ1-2	CASSLAGQGYYGYTF
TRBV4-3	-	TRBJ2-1	CASSQTRDHNNEQFF
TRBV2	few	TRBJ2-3	CASSGSRDTQYF
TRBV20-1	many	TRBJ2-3	CSATPTSGSTDTQYF
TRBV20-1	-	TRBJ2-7	CSARAPFRADYEQYF
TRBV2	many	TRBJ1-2	CASSEEPLTGYGYTF
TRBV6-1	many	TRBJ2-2	CAIAPTGGYTGELFF
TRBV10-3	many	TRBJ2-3	CAISDKGGTDTQYF
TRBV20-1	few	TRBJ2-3	CSARTSGRADTQYF
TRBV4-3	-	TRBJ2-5	CASSQDPGQGETQYF
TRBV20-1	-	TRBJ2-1	CSAREFVRTASSYNEQFF
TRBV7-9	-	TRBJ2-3	CASSSSGSYTDTQYF
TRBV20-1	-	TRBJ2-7	CSARDGTSGYYEQYF
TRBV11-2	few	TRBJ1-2	CASSSETGAGYTF
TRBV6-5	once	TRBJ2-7	CASSYSAGGREQYF
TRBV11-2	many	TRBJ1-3	CASSSHRISSGNTIYF
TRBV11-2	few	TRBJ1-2	CASSLGHGYTF
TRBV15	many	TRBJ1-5	CATSRAGATQPQHF
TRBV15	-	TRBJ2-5	CATSREGQSGYAREGGETQYF
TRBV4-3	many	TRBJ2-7	CASSQDRASTYEQYF
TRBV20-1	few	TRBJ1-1	CSANPRVSLMNTEAFF
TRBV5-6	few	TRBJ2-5	CASSLYLAGVRETQYF